One and the same sample provided the 14 T cell receptor beta chains below, sequenced in a study of T cells after yellow fever vaccination. TCRdb reprocessed the 5' RACE reads with MiXCR, giving one entry per CDR3 protein. Of 500,000 to 650,000 distinct CDR3 sequences listed, about 15% are singletons. The sample was PBMCs, taken 5 days after the first yellow fever vaccination. The origin of the receptors is a man younger than 35 who received the YFV17D yellow fever vaccine.

In its sample, this clonotype was seen a few times. The V gene is TRBV6-1, the J gene TRBJ1-5; 8 nucleotides match TRBD1. This CDR3 contains 14 residues. The germline gives CDR1 MNHNS, CDR2 SASEGT. V gave up 6 bases and J gave up 6 bases; unmatched junction bases: 7. CDR3 sequence reads: CASSPDRDAQPQHF. The CDR3 bases are TGTGCCAGCAGCCCGGACAGGGACGCTCAGCCCCAGCATTTT.

This clonotype has only a few counts. The genes are TRBV12-3 or TRBV12-4 and TRBJ2-1, with D unresolved. The CDR3 sequence is 16 residues long. Trimming pared 0 bases from V and 6 bases from J, leaving 15 bases between. CDR3 sequence reads: CASSLALKTRLNEQFF. Written as DNA, the CDR3 is TGTGCCAGCAGTTTAGCGCTGAAAACTCGACTCAATGAGCAGTTCTTC.

The chain couples TRBV27 to TRBJ2-7; 7 nucleotides align to TRBD1. Germline V CDR1 and CDR2: MNHEY, SMNVEV (reference sequence). The CDR3 has 15 amino acids. The J segment lost 2 bases and the V segment lost 5 bases, leaving 9 bases of the junction unmatched. The CDR3 spells CASSPRTGFAYEQYF. For the CDR3, the DNA is TGTGCCAGCAGTCCCCGGACAGGCTTTGCCTACGAGCAGTACTTC.

The V call is TRBV4-1, the J call TRBJ2-3; the match to TRBD2 covers 13 bases. This CDR3 contains 18 residues. CDR1 and CDR2 (germline): MGHRA, YSYEKL. V shed 4 bases and J 3 bases; nucleotides not matched to a gene: 10. CDR3 amino acids: CASSLLRGLAGLTDTQYF. The DNA for the CDR3 is TGCGCCAGCAGCCTTCTGCGGGGACTAGCGGGGCTAACAGATACGCAGTATTTT.

In its sample, this clonotype was seen many times. This chain uses TRBV4-3 with TRBJ2-1, with TRBD1 as a possible D gene (5 bases). V lost 0 bases, J lost 8 bases, and 8 bases lay in between. Germline values: CDR1 LGHNA, CDR2 YSLEER. The CDR3 totals 13 residues. This CDR3 reads CASSQDRVDEQFF. Here the CDR3 DNA reads TGCGCCAGCAGCCAAGACAGGGTAGATGAGCAGTTCTTC.

The chain employs TRBV12-3 or TRBV12-4 and TRBJ1-5, with D maybe TRBD1 (6 bases). The CDR3 covers 15 residues. V dropped 3 bases and J dropped 3 bases, with 12 bases sitting between them. CDR3 DNA sequence: TGTGCCAGCAGTTTTGGGCAGGGGAACAATCAGCCCCAGCATTTT. Its protein product is CASSFGQGNNQPQHF.

The genes are TRBV24-1 and TRBJ2-1; 7 bases align to TRBD2. CDR3 length: 14 residues. With V trimmed by 9 bases and J by 8 bases, 12 bases remained unmatched. The germline gives CDR1 KGHDR, CDR2 SFDVKD. The CDR3 bases are TGTGCCACCGCCGAGGGAGGGGCCGGGGATGAGCAGTTCTTC. Its protein product is CATAEGGAGDEQFF.

This clonotype was picked up a small number of times. This chain joins TRBV13 and TRBJ2-1; 9 bases fit TRBD1. CDR1 and CDR2 from the germline V gene are PRHDT and FYEKMQ (reference sequence). This CDR3 is built from 16 residues. J lost 8 bases, V lost 4 bases, and 12 bases had no gene match. The CDR3 nucleotides are TGTGCCAGCAGCTCCTACCTCCGGGACAGGGAGCATGAGCAGTTCTTC. This translates into CASSSYLRDREHEQFF.

This clonotype was observed a few times. J is TRBJ1-6 and V is TRBV5-4; D unclear. Trimming removed 0 bases at V and 0 bases at J, with 7 bases between. The CDR3 is 16 amino acids. Per germline, CDR1 SGHNT and CDR2 YYREEE (reference sequence). CDR3 coding DNA: TGTGCCAGCAGCTTGGGACGACTCTCCTATAATTCACCCCTCCACTTT. Translation gives CASSLGRLSYNSPLHF.

This chain joins TRBV20-1 and TRBJ2-3; D possibly matches TRBD1 or TRBD2 (5 bases each). CDR1 is DFQATT and CDR2 is SNEGSKA in the germline V gene (reference sequence). CDR3 length equals 17 residues. Deletions cut 1 base from V and 5 bases from J, with 22 bases between. This CDR3 reads CSARGGGTGTGRDTQYF. The CDR3 DNA follows: TGCAGTGCTAGAGGAGGTGGGACCGGAACGGGGCGAGATACGCAGTATTTT.

The genes are TRBV19 and TRBJ2-7; D ambiguous. The V end lost 2 bases, the J end lost 0 bases, and 8 bases lay between the germline ends. The CDR3 has 14 residues. Germline V gene lookup returns CDR1 LNHDA and CDR2 SQIVND (reference sequence). The CDR3 nucleotides are TGTGCCAGTAGTATACAGTCGGGCTCCTACGAGCAGTACTTC. Protein sequence: CASSIQSGSYEQYF.

This clonotype was counted ten times or more. The chain joins TRBV10-3 to TRBJ2-5; D is tentatively TRBD1 or TRBD2 (5 bases each). This CDR3 region has 12 residues. Between the trimmed V and J ends, which lost 6 bases and 7 bases, there was a span of 12 bases. The germline gives CDR1 ENHRY, CDR2 SYGVKD. The CDR3 nucleotides are TGTGCCATCAGCCTCGAGGGGAGGACCCAGTACTTC. Translated, it gives CAISLEGRTQYF.

This clonotype has a count of ten or more. The genes are TRBV6-6 and TRBJ2-7; unclear D gene. V was pared by 0 bases and J by 6 bases, with 6 bases between. Germline CDR1 and CDR2: MNHNY and SVGAGI (reference sequence). CDR3 length equals 12 residues. The chain's CDR3 is CASSYSDAEQYV. CDR3 coding DNA: TGTGCCAGCAGTTACTCCGACGCCGAGCAGTACGTC.

This clonotype has a count of ten or more. This chain joins TRBV20-1 and TRBJ2-1, with D possibly being TRBD1 (6 bases). With 5 bases removed from V and 4 bases from J, the gap between germline ends came to 12 bases. The germline V gene has CDR1 DFQATT and CDR2 SNEGSKA (reference sequence). The CDR3 has 13 residues. The CDR3 nucleotides read TGCAGTGCTTACAGGGTGGGTTACAATGAGCAGTTCTTC. Translating gives CSAYRVGYNEQFF.